This T cell receptor (beta chain) was retrieved from a study of CD8+CD57+ T cells in acquired aplastic anemia. Overall study context: The average for DNA from sorted CD4+ and CD8+ cells was 3.2 ug. Whole-study findings and limits: The same twenty-nine CD8+ CDR3 sequences occurred in patients and in controls.

All patients picked for sequencing had shown, by flow cytometry, an expansion of CD8+CD57+ cells. CDR1 is MNHEY, CDR2 SVGAGI, per germline. V trimming: 2 bases; J trimming: 3 bases; junction bases outside the gene matches: 6. This CDR3 has 15 residues. Researchers used genomic DNA as the template to profile TCR beta VDJ and CDR3. MiXCR was run by TCRdb on the reads, yielding one entry per CDR3 protein. The sample holds 150,000 to 170,000 distinct CDR3 sequences, about 52% seen once. On this clonotype: Its antigen is still unknown.

The receptor comes from a human donor with aplastic anemia. The J gene is TRBJ2-7, the V gene TRBV6-5; 8 positions match TRBD1. Sequenced: sorted CD4+, CD8+, or CD8+CD57+ T cells (not recorded which) from PBMCs. CDR3 protein: CASSYGQGHLYEQYF. In DNA form, the CDR3 reads TGTGCCAGCAGTTACGGACAGGGCCATCTCTACGAGCAGTACTTC.